Listed here are 32 T cell receptor beta chains from one sample, sequenced in a study of metastatic and nonmetastatic thyroid tumors. Until they underwent thyroid surgery, no patient had received any treatment. TCRdb re-clonotyped the PCR reads via MiXCR. The table has roughly 13,000 clones, around 29% seen once. Sequenced: tumor tissue. These receptors all come from a female donor with papillary thyroid cancer or a benign thyroid nodule (not recorded which). Some clones in this sample may be carry-over from other donors' samples.

CDR3 DNA sequence: TGTGCCAGCAATACCCTAGGCGAGCAGTACTTC. Its protein product is CASNTLGEQYF. The V gene is TRBV5-6, the J gene TRBJ2-7; D not certain. The CDR3 loop spans 11 amino acids. Germline values: CDR1 SGHDT, CDR2 YYEEEE. V dropped 6 bases and J dropped 6 bases, with 10 bases sitting between them.

The V call is TRBV3-1, the J call TRBJ1-6; D call uncertain. The CDR3 spans 11 residues. Trimming left V 5 bases short and J 5 bases short, with 1 base between. Germline V CDR1 and CDR2: LGHDT, YNNKEL (reference sequence). The CDR3 bases are TGTGCCAGCAGCGATAATTCACCCCTCCACTTT. It is translated as CASSDNSPLHF. The whole variable domain, filled in from reference TRBV3-1 and TRBJ1-6, reads DTAVSQTPKYLVTQMGNDKSIKCEQNLGHDTMYWYKQDSKKFLKIMFSYNNKELIINETVPNRFSPKSPDKAHLNLHINSLELGDSAVYFCASSDNSPLHFGNGTRLTVT.

By proportion, this clone is medium-sized. V usage is TRBV20-1 and J usage is TRBJ1-2; D is perhaps TRBD1 (5 bases). Germline CDR1 DFQATT, CDR2 SNEGSKA (reference sequence). This CDR3 comprises 14 residues. V shed 3 bases and J shed 7 bases, with 18 bases lying between them. The CDR3 sequence: CSARSWRGGLGYTF. The CDR3 nucleotides read TGCAGTGCTAGGAGTTGGAGGGGCGGTCTTGGCTACACCTTC.

This clone turned up a few times. This chain joins TRBV2 and TRBJ2-7; possibly TRBD2 for D (5 bases). V gave up 5 bases and J gave up 5 bases, with 7 bases separating them. CDR1 is SNHLY and CDR2 is FYNNEI in the germline V gene. This CDR3 has 11 residues. CDR3 residues: CASSTRDEQYF. CDR3 DNA sequence: TGTGCCAGCAGTACGAGGGACGAGCAGTACTTC.

This clone was seen ten or more times. Lacking the conserved final phenylalanine or tryptophan, this CDR3 likely reflects a read error. The limits of the CDR3 on the DNA are not certain, so only TCRdb's listed CDR3 is given. The chain is built from TRBV11-2 and TRBJ2-2. Germline CDR1 and CDR2: SGHAT and FQNNGV. The CDR3 length equals 8 residues, ends included. CDR3 amino acids: CASGEALG.

Concerning this clone itself: A much larger clone lies one base from this, so it may be a read error. Other DNA sequences within the sample encode an identical CDR3. The chain is built from TRBV28 and TRBJ2-7; 10 bases are a match to TRBD1. Germline-derived CDR1 and CDR2 are MDHEN and SYDVKM. After removal of 5 bases from V and 5 bases from J, the junction contained 6 bases not matched to a gene. This CDR3 has 14 residues. The chain's CDR3 is CASSTGTGAHEQYF. Written as DNA, the CDR3 is TGTGCCAGCAGTACTGGGACAGGGGCCCACGAGCAGTACTTC.

This clone was seen repeatedly, ten times or more. The gene calls are TRBV30 and TRBJ1-4; D remains unclear. The V gene lost 4 bases and the J gene lost 0 bases, with 3 bases spanning the gap. This CDR3 is built from 12 residues. CDR1 is GTSNPN and CDR2 is SVGIG in the germline V gene (reference sequence). CDR3 region: CAWTATNEKLFF. CDR3 DNA sequence: TGTGCCTGGACAGCAACTAATGAAAAACTGTTTTTT.

The table lists this clone with many counts. The chain has TRBV6-5 and TRBJ1-5, with 9 bases fitting TRBD1. This CDR3 comprises 14 residues. The germline V gene has CDR1 MNHEY and CDR2 SVGAGI. V was pared by 2 bases and J by 7 bases, with 3 bases of the junction left unmatched. The CDR3 region is CASSYDRGMQPQHF. The CDR3 bases are TGTGCCAGCAGTTACGACAGGGGGATGCAGCCCCAGCATTTT.

This chain uses TRBV7-9 with TRBJ1-1; 7 nucleotides match TRBD1. This CDR3 comprises 15 residues. The germline gives CDR1 SEHNR, CDR2 FQNEAQ (reference sequence). After removal of 5 bases from V and 2 bases from J, the junction contained 8 bases not matched to a gene. CDR3 nucleotide sequence: TGTGCCAGCAGCCCCCCGACAGGGTCCAACACTGAAGCTTTCTTT. It codes for CASSPPTGSNTEAFF.

This chain connects TRBV19 to TRBJ2-7, with TRBD1 identical over 8 bases. This CDR3 contains 17 residues. The germline CDR1 and CDR2 sequences are LNHDA and SQIVND (reference sequence). Trimming took 7 bases from V and 0 from J; bases not matched to a gene: 14. The CDR3 nucleotides read TGTGCCAGTACCCACCCTGCCACAGGGGGTAGCTCCTACGAGCAGTACGTC. Translating gives CASTHPATGGSSYEQYV.

This clone has a count of ten or more. The chain combines TRBV5-1 with TRBJ2-3, with 12 bases matching TRBD1. Germline V lookup: CDR1 SGHRS, CDR2 YFSETQ. This CDR3 is 13 amino acids long. The trim removed 8 bases at V and 6 bases at J, leaving 4 bases unmatched. Written as DNA, the CDR3 is TGCGCCAGTGGGACAGGGGGCTTGGATACGCAGTATTTT. Translation gives CASGTGGLDTQYF.

This clone was seen at least ten times. A much larger clone lies a single base off, so this may be a read error. This sample also contains other DNA sequences that code for the same CDR3. The chain employs TRBV7-6 and TRBJ2-7; the match to TRBD2 covers 7 bases. The CDR3 spans 14 residues. V dropped 5 bases and J dropped 6; count of bases not matched to a gene: 10. Germline CDR1 reads SGHVS; CDR2 reads FNYEAQ. The CDR3 is CASSPGTSGAEQYF. The CDR3 DNA sequence: TGTGCCAGCAGCCCTGGGACCAGCGGGGCCGAGCAGTACTTC.

The J gene is TRBJ2-7, the V gene TRBV7-2, with D uncertain. Germline V gene data show CDR1 as SGHTA and CDR2 as FQGNSA. Deletions cut 1 base from V and 8 bases from J, with 12 bases between. CDR3 length equals 13 residues. The CDR3 sequence: CASSLGRSGKQYF. CDR3 DNA sequence: TGTGCCAGCAGCTTAGGCAGGTCCGGCAAGCAGTACTTC.

The rearrangement joins TRBV7-3 to TRBJ2-1; 9 bases fit TRBD1. The CDR3 contains 15 residues. V lost 5 bases, J lost 2 bases, and 4 bases stayed unmatched. Germline assignment: CDR1 SGHTA and CDR2 FQGTGA. CDR3 region: CASSLDRGAYNEQFF. CDR3 in DNA: TGTGCCAGCAGCCTCGACAGGGGGGCCTACAATGAGCAGTTCTTC.

The gene calls are TRBV6-1 and TRBJ1-4; TRBD1 matches at 7 bases. V was pared by 3 bases and J by 8 bases, with 6 bases of the junction left unmatched. The CDR3 sequence is 14 residues long. The germline V gene has CDR1 MNHNS and CDR2 SASEGT. CDR3: CASSERRGQEKLFF. The CDR3 nucleotides are TGTGCCAGCAGTGAGAGGAGGGGGCAGGAAAAACTGTTTTTT.

This clone turned up a few times. The chain couples TRBV6-1 to TRBJ2-1; 9 nucleotides line up with TRBD2. Germline V lookup: CDR1 MNHNS, CDR2 SASEGT. V was pared by 10 bases and J by 10 bases, with 17 bases of the junction left unmatched. The CDR3 has 15 residues. CDR3 loop: CATSPTSGYNREQFF. The CDR3 bases are TGTGCCACCTCGCCGACTAGCGGATATAACAGGGAGCAGTTCTTC.

The chain carries TRBV27 and TRBJ2-3; 8 bases map to TRBD1. The ends lost 5 bases at V and 6 bases at J; junction bases unmatched: 10. The germline V gene encodes CDR1 MNHEY and CDR2 SMNVEV (reference sequence). The CDR3 consists of 15 residues. CDR3 nucleotides: TGTGCCAGCAGTAGAGTGGCGGGACAGGTGGATACGCAGTATTTT. Its protein is CASSRVAGQVDTQYF.

This clone is medium-sized in the sample. This chain links TRBV9 with TRBJ2-7; the match to TRBD2 covers 9 bases. This CDR3 is 16 amino acids long. In germline, CDR1 is SGDLS, CDR2 YYNGEE. The junction had 14 bases not matched to a gene; V was cut back by 4 bases and J by 6 bases. For the CDR3, the DNA is TGTGCCAGCAGCCAGGGGAGCGGGGGGCTTCAGGGCGAGCAGTACTTC. Amino acids: CASSQGSGGLQGEQYF. Based on the CDR3 plus reference TRBV9 and TRBJ2-7, the full variable domain is DSGVTQTPKHLITATGQRVTLRCSPRSGDLSVYWYQQSLDQGLQFLIQYYNGEERAKGNILERFSAQQFPDLHSELNLSSLELGDSALYFCASSQGSGGLQGEQYFGPGTRLTVT.

This clone was detected only a few times. The junction and the germline gene differ at one end; a read error may be behind it. This chain joins TRBV27 and TRBJ1-3, with 7 bases identical to TRBD1. CDR1 is MNHEY and CDR2 is SMNVEV in the germline V gene (reference sequence). CDR3 length: 15 amino acids. Written as DNA, the CDR3 is TGTGCCAGCAGCAAGACAGGGACCTCTGGAAACACCATATACTTT. Translated, it gives CASSKTGTSGNTIYF.

The V and J genes are TRBV30 and TRBJ2-7; TRBD2 matches 8 bases. CDR3 size: 16 residues. Unmatched junction bases numbered 9, after V lost 0 bases and J lost 2 bases. The germline gives CDR1 GTSNPN, CDR2 SVGIG (reference sequence). CDR3 residues: CAWSVKTSGRTYEQYF. CDR3 in DNA: TGTGCCTGGAGTGTTAAAACTAGCGGTAGGACCTACGAGCAGTACTTC.

Written as DNA, the CDR3 is TGTGCCTGGACCCAGGGGGGGGTACTCAAACCCCTCCACTTT. The encoded protein is CAWTQGGVLKPLHF. J is TRBJ1-6 and V is TRBV30; 7 bases line up with TRBD1. V shed 4 bases, J shed 12 bases, and the junction held 12 bases outside the gene matches. CDR3 length: 14 residues. Germline CDR1 GTSNPN, CDR2 SVGIG (reference sequence).

This clone was observed many times. The genes are TRBV2 and TRBJ1-4; no clear D. V lost 6 bases to trimming and J lost 8 bases, with 13 bases between them. This CDR3 contains 13 residues. The germline V gene encodes CDR1 SNHLY and CDR2 FYNNEI. The CDR3 coding sequence is TGTGCCAGCAGGTCAAGGGTGGGGGAAAAACTGTTTTTT. Protein sequence: CASRSRVGEKLFF.

This clone is medium-sized by share. The CDR3 region has the DNA TGCAGTGCCCCCTTAGCGGGATGGGCGAATGAGCAGTTCTTC. As protein: CSAPLAGWANEQFF. The chain carries TRBV20-1 and TRBJ2-1; 8 bases fit TRBD2. This CDR3 region has 14 residues. Trimming cost V 6 bases and J 7 bases; bases outside gene matches: 11. CDR1 DFQATT and CDR2 SNEGSKA come from the germline V gene (reference sequence).

This clone showed up many times. The chain couples TRBV12-3 or TRBV12-4 to TRBJ2-1, with 7 bases that match TRBD1. CDR3 length: 16 residues. The V and J ends lost 6 bases and 3 bases, in that order; junction bases with no gene match: 11. As DNA, the CDR3 is TGTGCCAGCAGCACCAACAGGGGACCCATCTACAATGAGCAGTTCTTC. Its translation: CASSTNRGPIYNEQFF.

In regard to this clone: One junction end does not reproduce the germline sequence, and a read error may be involved. V gene TRBV30 combines with J gene TRBJ2-2; 7 positions agree with TRBD2. Germline V gene lookup returns CDR1 GTSNPN and CDR2 SVGIG (reference sequence). This CDR3 is built from 13 residues. CDR3 bases: TGTGCCTGGGTGGGGGGGAACACCTGGGAGCTGTTTTTT. Protein sequence: CAWVGGNTWELFF.

The CDR3 region has the DNA TGTGCCAGCAGCCAAGATAACTCGGTGCAGTACTTC. This codes for CASSQDNSVQYF. The rearrangement links TRBV14 to TRBJ2-7; D is ambiguous. Germline CDR1 reads SGHDN; CDR2 reads FVKESK. The CDR3 loop spans 12 amino acids. The V and J ends lost 0 bases and 9 bases respectively, with 9 bases between them.

This clone was seen a handful of times. The CDR3 carries no conserved terminal phenylalanine or tryptophan, so it likely arises from a read error. The V gene is TRBV19, the J gene TRBJ2-7; D not resolved. Germline assignment: CDR1 LNHDA and CDR2 SQIVND (reference sequence). The CDR3 runs 15 residues. V shed 1 base and J shed 0 bases, with 10 bases lying between them. The CDR3 is CASSIGRGSSYEQYL. CDR3 nucleotide sequence: TGTGCCAGTAGTATAGGTAGAGGATCCTCCTACGAGCAGTACCTC.

This clone turned up a few times. This rearrangement joins TRBV2 to TRBJ1-6, with D possibly being TRBD1 (6 bases). CDR3 size: 13 residues. Germline CDR1 reads SNHLY; CDR2 reads FYNNEI. V was shortened by 3 bases and J by 10 bases, with 10 bases between the two germline ends. CDR3 region: CASSDRGGSPLHF. CDR3 nucleotide sequence: TGTGCCAGCAGTGACAGGGGCGGATCACCCCTCCACTTT. Looking up the rest from reference TRBV2 and TRBJ1-6 gives the full variable domain: EPEVTQTPSHQVTQMGQEVILRCVPISNHLYFYWYRQILGQKVEFLVSFYNNEISEKSEIFDDQFSVERPDGSNFTLKIRSTKLEDSAMYFCASSDRGGSPLHFGNGTRLTVT.

This chain joins TRBV25-1 and TRBJ2-7; 7 nucleotides match TRBD1. In germline, CDR1 is MGHDK, CDR2 SYGVNS. V shed 3 bases and J 4 bases; nucleotides not matched to a gene: 9. The CDR3 extends over 15 amino acids. The CDR3 reads CASSEAGTANYEQYF. As DNA, the CDR3 is TGTGCCAGCAGTGAGGCCGGGACAGCAAATTACGAGCAGTACTTC.

This clone appeared a few times. The rearrangement joins TRBV6-2 or TRBV6-3 to TRBJ1-5; D gene ambiguous. Looked up from germline, CDR1 is MNHEY and CDR2 is SVGEGT. The CDR3 has 15 amino acids. The germline V and J ends were trimmed by 2 bases and 0 bases, with 8 bases remaining between them. CDR3: CASSYGQHSNQPQHF. The CDR3 nucleotides are TGTGCCAGCAGTTACGGGCAGCATAGCAATCAGCCCCAGCATTTT.

This chain links TRBV6-2 or TRBV6-3 with TRBJ2-3, with TRBD2 matching over 9 bases. This CDR3 has 15 amino acids. V dropped 5 bases and J dropped 5; count of bases not matched to a gene: 8. Germline V gene sequence: CDR1 MNHEY, CDR2 SVGEGT. CDR3: CASSTGTSRVDTQYF. In DNA, the CDR3 is TGTGCCAGCAGTACCGGGACTAGCAGGGTAGATACGCAGTATTTT.

Within the sample, this clone is medium-sized (0.01 to 0.1%). V and J are TRBV15 and TRBJ2-2; no clear D gene. V was trimmed by 0 bases and J by 6 bases, leaving 14 bases between them. This CDR3 has 16 residues. Germline lookup yields CDR1 LNHNV and CDR2 YYDKDF (reference sequence). The CDR3 bases are TGTGCCACCAGCAGAGATTTGAAATCCTCGTCCGGGGAGCTGTTTTTT. Amino acids: CATSRDLKSSSGELFF.